This is a list of T cell receptor beta chains from one sample in a study of cytomegalovirus exposure and HLA in healthy donors. Repertoires were generated with immunoSEQ multiplex PCR, while TCRdb's copy carries only in-frame clones and drops some. The data hold 100,000 or so clones, with 75% to 85% observed a single time. The sample was PBMCs. These receptors were taken from a man aged 18 to 29 in good health and CMV-seronegative. Each CDR3 is given with its conserved first and last residue. The D gene is left open where the match is weak. Some rows mark clone size as missing; the rest say once, few, many or name a class of expanded clone.

V gene	J gene	clone size	D gene	CDR3 protein	CDR3 DNA
TRBV6-5	TRBJ1-3	.	TRBD1	CASRKGASSGNTIYF	TGTGCCAGCAGAAAGGGGGCGAGCTCTGGAAACACCATATATTTT
TRBV7-6	TRBJ1-3	.	.	CASSLIGTLVSGNTIYF	TGTGCCAGCAGCTTAATCGGGACACTCGTCTCTGGAAACACCATATATTTT
TRBV11-2	TRBJ2-7	.	.	CASSLVQLGGTYEQYF	TGTGCCAGCAGCTTAGTCCAGCTAGGAGGTACCTACGAGCAGTACTTC
TRBV5-1	TRBJ1-1	.	.	CASSPGVEGTEAFF	TGCGCCAGCAGCCCAGGGGTTGAGGGCACTGAAGCTTTCTTT
TRBV4-1	TRBJ1-6	.	.	CASSPGVWNSPLHF	TGCGCCAGCAGTCCAGGGGTTTGGAATTCACCCCTCCACTTT
TRBV4-1	TRBJ1-6	.	TRBD1	CASSQVDRGPYNSPLHF	TGCGCCAGCAGCCAGGTCGACAGGGGCCCATATAATTCACCCCTCCACTTT
TRBV11-2	TRBJ1-2	.	.	CASSLNRNYGYTF	TGTGCCAGCAGCTTAAACAGAAACTATGGCTACACCTTC
TRBV9	TRBJ1-3	.	TRBD1	CASSVAGQSISGNTIYF	TGTGCCAGCAGCGTAGCGGGACAGTCGATCTCTGGAAACACCATATATTTT
TRBV5-4	TRBJ2-2	.	.	CASSLGSGTTPQGELFF	TGTGCCAGCAGCTTGGGGTCCGGGACAACACCCCAGGGGGAGCTGTTTTTT
TRBV15	TRBJ2-1	.	.	CATSRDTGIQFF	TGTGCCACCAGCAGAGATACGGGGATTCAGTTCTTC
TRBV5-8	TRBJ1-1	.	.	CASSLWANTEAFF	TGTGCCAGCAGCTTGTGGGCGAACACTGAAGCTTTCTTT
TRBV6-5	TRBJ1-1	.	TRBD1	CASSPGTGGYTEAFF	TGTGCCAGCAGTCCCGGGACAGGGGGCTACACTGAAGCTTTCTTT
TRBV6-5	TRBJ1-1	.	TRBD1	CASSRDRVNTEAFF	TGTGCCAGCAGCCGGGACAGGGTGAACACTGAAGCTTTCTTT
TRBV10-2	TRBJ1-2	.	.	CASSESGGLWDYGYTF	TGCGCCAGCAGTGAGTCGGGTGGGCTTTGGGACTATGGCTACACCTTC
TRBV7-6	TRBJ1-6	once	TRBD1	CASSHLDRGKISSYNSPLHF	TGTGCCAGCAGCCACCTTGACAGGGGCAAGATTAGCTCCTATAATTCACCCCTCCACTTT
TRBV10-2	TRBJ2-7	.	TRBD1	CASRRGLGSYEQYF	TGCGCCAGCAGGAGGGGGCTGGGGTCCTACGAGCAGTACTTC
TRBV6-6	TRBJ2-3	.	.	CASKMTGSSTDTQYF	TGTGCCAGCAAAATGACAGGATCGAGCACAGATACGCAGTATTTT
TRBV6-1	TRBJ1-1	few	TRBD1	CASTRRGLDTEAFF	TGTGCCAGCACTCGCAGGGGGCTCGACACTGAAGCTTTCTTT
TRBV19	TRBJ1-1	.	.	CASSIDSTEAFF	TGTGCCAGTAGTATCGACAGCACTGAAGCTTTCTTT
TRBV6-1	TRBJ1-5	once	TRBD1	CASSAGTGGNQPQHF	TGTGCCAGCAGTGCCGGGACAGGGGGTAATCAGCCCCAGCATTTT
TRBV5-1	TRBJ1-1	.	.	CASNLGGSNTEAFF	TGCGCCAGCAATCTAGGAGGGTCTAACACTGAAGCTTTCTTT
TRBV5-1	TRBJ2-1	.	TRBD2	CASKRGVGEQFF	TGCGCCAGCAAGCGGGGGGTAGGTGAGCAGTTCTTC
TRBV12-5	TRBJ2-3	.	.	CASGSPGWGVGDTQYF	TGTGCTAGTGGTTCCCCCGGGTGGGGGGTAGGAGATACGCAGTATTTT
TRBV5-1	TRBJ2-5	.	.	CASSLDSVQETQYF	TGCGCCAGCAGCCTTGACAGTGTCCAAGAGACCCAGTACTTC
TRBV21-1	TRBJ1-2	.	.	CASSKAGTGANYGYTF	TGTGCCAGCAGCAAAGCGGGGACAGGCGCTAACTATGGCTACACCTTC
TRBV5-1	TRBJ2-7	.	.	CASSFGREQYF	TGCGCCAGCAGCTTTGGGAGGGAGCAGTACTTC
TRBV19	TRBJ2-3	.	TRBD2	CASSIGGGVTDTQYF	TGTGCCAGTAGTATAGGCGGGGGAGTCACAGATACGCAGTATTTT
TRBV5-4	TRBJ1-2	.	TRBD1	CASSLGGQGDNYGYTF	TGTGCCAGCAGCTTGGGTGGGCAGGGGGATAACTATGGCTACACCTTC
TRBV18	TRBJ2-7	.	TRBD2	CASSPGIGGGTYEQYF	TGTGCCAGCTCACCAGGCATCGGCGGGGGGACCTACGAGCAGTACTTC
TRBV15	TRBJ1-3	once	.	CATSRDSGSLNTIYF	TGTGCCACCAGCAGAGATAGCGGTTCACTAAACACCATATATTTT
TRBV18	TRBJ2-7	.	TRBD1	CASSLRTGRPGEQYF	TGTGCCAGCTCACTTAGGACAGGTCGCCCCGGGGAGCAGTACTTC
TRBV10-1	TRBJ1-1	.	.	CASSEGGKAEAFF	TGCGCCAGCAGTGAGGGGGGGAAGGCTGAAGCTTTCTTT
TRBV2	TRBJ1-1	large	TRBD1	CASSPTGATEAFF	TGTGCCAGCAGCCCGACAGGGGCGACTGAAGCTTTCTTT